This T cell receptor beta chain emerged from a study of cytomegalovirus exposure and HLA in healthy donors. The PCR was carried out with 60 Vbeta primers and 13 Jbeta primers. Repertoires were generated with immunoSEQ multiplex PCR, while TCRdb's copy carries only in-frame clones and drops some. The ten most abundant clones cover less than 6.5% of a sample with under 200,000 clones. Trimming shortened V by 5 bases and J by 3 bases, and 11 bases separated the two germline ends. This CDR3 contains 14 residues. Looked up from germline, CDR1 is LNHDA and CDR2 is SQIVND (reference sequence). Study conclusions and caveats: The study found most TCR sequences rare, yet found some public TCRs in many donors. As immune exposure information, only CMV serostatus was available. In a later analysis, several top co-occurrence clusters appeared linked to parvovirus B19, influenza, CMV and Epstein-Barr virus.

Comment on this clone: Its antigen is unidentified.

The sequence was obtained from a man aged 25-45 years in good health and CMV-seronegative. The sample comprised PBMCs. The rearrangement links TRBV19 to TRBJ2-1, with D perhaps matching TRBD1 (5 bases). For the CDR3, the DNA is TGTGCCAGTAGTGTCGTCGACAGCTACAATGAGCAGTTCTTC. As protein: CASSVVDSYNEQFF.